These 12 T cell receptor beta chains share one sample of origin, sequenced in a study of blood T cell repertoires in COVID-19. Assay: immunoSEQ multiplex PCR; the TCRdb copy retains only in-frame clones and omits some. The sample carries some 380,000 clones, around 90% recorded once. The sequenced sample was PBMCs or T cells enriched from blood (not recorded which). Every receptor here comes from a woman in her thirties or forties with acute COVID-19.

V and J are TRBV5-6 and TRBJ2-1, with 10 bases fitting TRBD2. The CDR3 runs 14 residues. CDR1 and CDR2 from the germline V gene are SGHDT and YYEEEE. The V segment lost 0 bases and the J segment 9 bases; nucleotides outside the gene matches: 3. The CDR3 loop is CASSLGLAGSEQFF. The DNA of the CDR3 is TGTGCCAGCAGCTTGGGACTAGCGGGTTCTGAGCAGTTCTTC.

This clone was detected once. The sample carries other DNA sequences with the same CDR3. The chain recombines TRBV18 with TRBJ2-7; D remains ambiguous. This CDR3 is 13 amino acids long. Trimming pared 3 bases from V and 0 bases from J, leaving 6 bases between. The germline V gene has CDR1 KGHSH and CDR2 LQKENI. The CDR3: CASSPLDSYEQYF. The CDR3 DNA follows: TGTGCCAGCTCACCCTTAGACTCCTACGAGCAGTACTTC.

This clone was seen only a few times. The V gene is TRBV12-5, the J gene TRBJ1-1; the D is unclear. Trimming removed 10 bases from V and 10 bases from J, with 19 bases in between. The CDR3 has 12 amino acids. CDR1 and CDR2 (germline): LGHNT, FRNRAP. The CDR3 loop reads CATPPSTQRAFF. The CDR3 DNA reads as TGTGCTACCCCACCCTCGACCCAGCGAGCTTTCTTT.

CDR3 sequence reads: CASSSVGVATQYF. CDR3 coding DNA: TGTGCCAGCAGCTCTGTAGGGGTGGCGACCCAGTACTTC. The J gene is TRBJ2-5, the V gene TRBV7-2; TRBD1 is a possible D gene (5 bases). V was pared by 4 bases and J by 7 bases, with 13 bases between. Germline CDR1 is SGHTA and CDR2 is FQGNSA. The CDR3 contains 13 residues.

A word on this clone: Compared with germline, one end of the junction differs, possibly owing to a read error. This sequence joins TRBV2 and TRBJ1-1; 10 bases map to TRBD1. CDR1 is SNHLY, CDR2 FYNNEI, per germline. The CDR3 extends over 14 amino acids. DNA for the CDR3: TGTGCCAGCGGTGACAGGGGGCTGAACACTGAAGCTTTCTTT. It codes for CASGDRGLNTEAFF.

The chain combines TRBV29-1 with TRBJ2-1, with D tentatively TRBD2 (7 bases). The CDR3 runs to 17 residues. V was clipped by 3 bases and J by 4 bases, with 22 bases between them. Germline V CDR1 and CDR2: SQVTM, ANQGSEA. The CDR3 DNA is TGCAGCGTTGAGAGGTTTGGGAGGGGGGGCTTGTACAATGAGCAGTTCTTC. This sequence encodes CSVERFGRGGLYNEQFF.

The chain joins TRBV5-1 to TRBJ1-6; no clear D gene. The germline V and J ends were trimmed by 4 bases and 0 bases, with 17 bases remaining between them. CDR1 is SGHRS and CDR2 is YFSETQ in the germline V gene. The CDR3 consists of 18 residues. CDR3 in DNA: TGCGCCAGCAGCCCGCTACCTCACTTAAGCTCCTATAATTCACCCCTCCACTTT. Amino acid sequence: CASSPLPHLSSYNSPLHF.

The V call is TRBV5-1, the J call TRBJ1-1; D is ambiguous. This CDR3 contains 14 residues. Germline CDR1 SGHRS, CDR2 YFSETQ. V was pared by 1 base and J by 1 base, with 8 bases between. CDR3 in DNA: TGCGCCAGCAGCTTGACTTCGGGGAACACTGAAGCTTTCTTT. Its protein is CASSLTSGNTEAFF.

The V call is TRBV7-9, the J call TRBJ1-1, with 9 nucleotides matching TRBD1. Germline V gene sequence: CDR1 SEHNR, CDR2 FQNEAQ (reference sequence). The CDR3 covers 15 residues. The trim removed 6 bases at V and 6 bases at J, leaving 11 bases unmatched. In DNA, the CDR3 is TGTGCCAGCAGGGCTCGGGACAGGGAGAGGGCTGAAGCTTTCTTT. This gives the protein CASRARDRERAEAFF.

Only one count was recorded for this clone. This chain connects TRBV9 to TRBJ2-2, with TRBD2 matching over 8 bases. V trimming: 4 bases; J trimming: 5 bases; junction bases outside the gene matches: 10. The CDR3 has 16 residues. Germline V gene sequence: CDR1 SGDLS, CDR2 YYNGEE. The CDR3 DNA is TGTGCCAGCAGCAAAGACGCGGGGGGTCAAACCGGGGAGCTGTTTTTT. It yields the protein CASSKDAGGQTGELFF.

V gene TRBV5-1 combines with J gene TRBJ2-1; 13 bases match TRBD2. The CDR3 is 15 amino acids. Germline lookup yields CDR1 SGHRS and CDR2 YFSETQ. The J segment lost 5 bases and the V segment lost 4 bases, leaving 3 bases of the junction unmatched. For the CDR3, the DNA is TGCGCCAGCAGCGCACTAGCGGGGGGGAACAATGAGCAGTTCTTC. Translation: CASSALAGGNNEQFF. Filled out from reference TRBV5-1 and TRBJ2-1, the complete variable domain reads KAGVTQTPRYLIKTRGQQVTLSCSPISGHRSVSWYQQTPGQGLQFLFEYFSETQRNKGNFPGRFSGRQFSNSRSEMNVSTLELGDSALYLCASSALAGGNNEQFFGPGTRLTVL.

This chain uses TRBV2 with TRBJ1-1, with D possibly TRBD1 on 6 matching bases. The V gene's germline CDR1 is SNHLY and CDR2 FYNNEI. This CDR3 has 13 residues. The V and J ends lost 10 bases and 0 bases respectively, with 12 bases between them. CDR3 DNA: TGTGCCACACGACAGGAGATGAACACTGAAGCTTTCTTT. Its translation is CATRQEMNTEAFF.